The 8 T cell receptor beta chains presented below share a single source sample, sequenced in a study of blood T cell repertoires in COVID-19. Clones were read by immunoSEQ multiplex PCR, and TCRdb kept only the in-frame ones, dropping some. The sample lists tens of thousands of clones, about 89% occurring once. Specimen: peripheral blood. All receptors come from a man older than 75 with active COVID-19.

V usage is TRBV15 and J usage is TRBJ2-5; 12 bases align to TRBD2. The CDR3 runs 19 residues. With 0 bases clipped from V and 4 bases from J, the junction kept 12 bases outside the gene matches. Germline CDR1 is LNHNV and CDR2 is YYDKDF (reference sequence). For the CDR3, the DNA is TGTGCCACCAGCAGAGATTACGGACTAGCGGGAAGAGGGAGAGAGACCCAGTACTTC. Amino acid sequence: CATSRDYGLAGRGRETQYF.

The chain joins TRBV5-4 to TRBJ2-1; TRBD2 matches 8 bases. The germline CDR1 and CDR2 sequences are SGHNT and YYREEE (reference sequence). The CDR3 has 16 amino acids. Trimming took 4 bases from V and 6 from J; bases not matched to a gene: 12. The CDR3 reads CASSAPVGLASNEQFF. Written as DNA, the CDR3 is TGTGCCAGCAGCGCCCCCGTAGGACTAGCTTCCAATGAGCAGTTCTTC.

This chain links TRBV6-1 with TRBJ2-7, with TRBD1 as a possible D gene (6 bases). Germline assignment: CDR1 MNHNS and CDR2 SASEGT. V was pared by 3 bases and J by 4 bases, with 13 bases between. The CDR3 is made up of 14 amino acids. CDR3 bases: TGTGCCAGCAGTGACCTCAACAGGGCTTACGAGCAGTACTTC. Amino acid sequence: CASSDLNRAYEQYF.

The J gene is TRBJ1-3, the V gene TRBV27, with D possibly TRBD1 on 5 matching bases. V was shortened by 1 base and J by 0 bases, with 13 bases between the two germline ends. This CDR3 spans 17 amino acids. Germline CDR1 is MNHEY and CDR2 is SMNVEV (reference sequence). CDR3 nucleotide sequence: TGTGCCAGCAGTTTATTGGGGGGAGGAGGCTCTGGAAACACCATATATTTT. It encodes CASSLLGGGGSGNTIYF.

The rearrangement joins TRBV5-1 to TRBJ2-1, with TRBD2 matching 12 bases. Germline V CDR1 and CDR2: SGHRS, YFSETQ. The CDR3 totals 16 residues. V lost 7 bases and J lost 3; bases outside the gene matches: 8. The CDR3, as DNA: TGCGCCAGCGGCCCGGGGGGACTAGCGGGCTACAATGAGCAGTTCTTC. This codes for CASGPGGLAGYNEQFF.

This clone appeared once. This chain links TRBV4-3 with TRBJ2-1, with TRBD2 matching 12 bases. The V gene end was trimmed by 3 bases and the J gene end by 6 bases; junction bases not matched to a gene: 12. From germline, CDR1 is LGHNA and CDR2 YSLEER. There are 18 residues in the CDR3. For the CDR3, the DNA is TGCGCCAGCAGCCATCCTACTAGCGGGAGGCAAGGCAGCAATGAGCAGTTCTTC. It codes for CASSHPTSGRQGSNEQFF.

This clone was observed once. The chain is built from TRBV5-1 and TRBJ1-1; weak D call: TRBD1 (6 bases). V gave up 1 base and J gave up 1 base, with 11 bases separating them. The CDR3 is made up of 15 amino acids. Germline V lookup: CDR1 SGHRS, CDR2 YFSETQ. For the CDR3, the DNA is TGCGCCAGCAGCTTGCGCCAAGGGGGGAACACTGAAGCTTTCTTT. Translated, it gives CASSLRQGGNTEAFF.

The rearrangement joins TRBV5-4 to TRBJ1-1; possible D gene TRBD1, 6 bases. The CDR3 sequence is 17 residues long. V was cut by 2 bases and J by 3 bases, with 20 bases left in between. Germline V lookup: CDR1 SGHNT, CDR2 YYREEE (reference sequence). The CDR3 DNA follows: TGTGCCAGCAGCTTTGGACAGCAGCGTACCGAGGACACTGAAGCTTTCTTT. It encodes CASSFGQQRTEDTEAFF.